This TCR beta chain emerged from a study of T cell repertoires in urothelial bladder cancer. Across the whole study: Of about a dozen resected lesions, a few were cT2 or greater.

This CDR3 is built from 15 residues. Per the germline V gene, CDR1 is KGHSH and CDR2 is LQKENI. Trimming took 5 bases from V and 4 from J, leaving 17 bases between them. This clone was picked up a small number of times. The antigen is not known. Only in-frame clones appear in the TCRdb table, and some are missing; sequencing was by immunoSEQ multiplex PCR. The sample carries some 2,500 clones, around 72% recorded once. Study-wide results and caveats: Benign specimens had a median about 13% infiltrating lymphocyte percentage. Median T cells were about 6,000 in carcinoma and roughly 24,000 in benign specimens.

The origin of this receptor is a human donor with a benign inflammatory bladder lesion. This sequence joins TRBV18 and TRBJ1-1, with D perhaps matching TRBD1 (6 bases). Source material: bladder tissue. The CDR3 protein is CASSALQGRSTEAFF. CDR3 DNA: TGTGCCAGCTCAGCCCTACAGGGAAGGAGCACTGAAGCTTTCTTT.